The clone carrying this T cell receptor (beta chain) was detected once. What it binds is not known. The sample is drawn from a study of CD8+ T cells in alopecia areata. Study observations and caveats: Tofacitinib significantly reduced both scalp clonality and expanded CD8+ clones among the top 100.

Specified treatment: oral pan-JAK inhibitor, 5-10 mg twice daily. RNA extraction was followed by reverse transcription into cDNA, which acted as the sequencing template. The repertoire was sequenced with immunoSEQ multiplex PCR; TCRdb's copy has only in-frame clones and lacks some. The table shows some 190,000 clones, with roughly 66% occurring only once. The CDR3 consists of 17 residues. The germline V gene encodes CDR1 SGHTA and CDR2 FQGNSA. V gave up 0 bases and J gave up 0 bases; unmatched junction bases: 2. The chain carries TRBV7-2 and TRBJ2-1; 10 bases map to TRBD2. This receptor was identified in a human donor with alopecia areata. This specimen consisted of CD4+ T cells sorted from blood, obtained around week 46, from a patient treated with tofacitinib. CDR3: CASSLASGGSSYNEQFF. The CDR3 nucleotides are TGTGCCAGCAGCTTAGCTAGCGGGGGGAGCTCCTACAATGAGCAGTTCTTC. The variable domain in full, completed from reference TRBV7-2 and TRBJ2-1, reads GAGVSQSPSNKVTEKGKDVELRCDPISGHTALYWYRQSLGQGLEFLIYFQGNSAPDKSGLPSDRFSAERTGGSVSTLTIQRTQQEDSAVYLCASSLASGGSSYNEQFFGPGTRLTVL.